This T cell receptor beta chain was documented in a study of blood T cell repertoires in COVID-19. Whole-study context: Acute and convalescent COVID-19 specimens originated in the United States, Italy and Spain. T cells, B-cell-depleted T cells, or PBMCs supplied cDNA or gDNA.

CDR3 size: 12 residues. Trimming cost V 2 bases and J 4 bases, with 5 bases left between them. The germline V gene has CDR1 LGHDT and CDR2 YNNKEL (reference sequence). Authors' data handling: How many nucleated cells were present was estimated from reference gene primer amplification. Assay: immunoSEQ multiplex PCR; the TCRdb copy retains only in-frame clones and omits some. The DNA gave D and trimming, while V, J and clone size come from that table. The sample has around 170,000 clones; around 85% are singletons. The J gene is TRBJ2-5, the V gene TRBV3-1 (or the pseudogene TRBV3-2); D remains ambiguous. Specimen: peripheral blood. The TCR comes from a man aged 50 or older with active or convalescent COVID-19. The CDR3: CASSQSRETQYF. The DNA for the CDR3 is TGTGCCAGCAGCCAAAGCCGAGAGACCCAGTACTTC.